These 7 T cell receptor beta chains were all obtained from the same sample, sequenced in a study of beta chain features in type 1 diabetes. Expressed TCRB transcripts were sequenced because the isolated RNA had all been reverse transcribed beforehand. TCRdb's table, derived via immunoSEQ multiplex PCR, lists solely in-frame clones and lacks some. There are 150,000 or so clones in the sample; 7.5% to 9.5% occur only once, and under 0.65% lies in the top ten. For these TCRs, the target antigens are not known. The study, taken as a whole, reports: TCRB CDR3s were moderately but significantly shorter in Type 1 diabetes patients in all four CD4+ subsets.

Material: central memory CD4+ T cells from blood. The receptors stem from a woman aged 18 to 35 with type 1 diabetes.

The gene calls are TRBV18 and TRBJ1-1, with 7 bases aligning to TRBD1. J lost 7 bases, V lost 0 bases, and 2 bases had no gene match. Germline loops: CDR1 KGHSH, CDR2 LQKENI. This CDR3 has 13 residues. The CDR3 sequence is CASSPPHRGEAFF. The CDR3 nucleotides are TGTGCCAGCTCACCACCGCACAGGGGTGAAGCTTTCTTT.

This chain links TRBV7-9 with TRBJ2-1; 7 bases match TRBD2. CDR1 SEHNR and CDR2 FQNEAQ come from the germline V gene (reference sequence). The CDR3 has 14 residues. The junction had 5 bases not matched to a gene; V was cut back by 1 base and J by 8 bases. The CDR3, as DNA: TGTGCCAGCAGCTTAGAAGGACTAGGCTATGAGCAGTTCTTC. This translates into CASSLEGLGYEQFF.

This chain links TRBV7-8 with TRBJ2-5; no definite D call. Germline V gene sequence: CDR1 SGHVS, CDR2 FQNEAQ. Trimming removed 6 bases at V and 0 bases at J, with 14 bases between. The CDR3 has 15 amino acids. The CDR3 DNA reads TGTGCCAGCAGTGAGTTCAGACTCAACCAAGAGACCCAGTACTTC. This translates into CASSEFRLNQETQYF.

In this sample, this clone turned up a few times. The rearrangement uses TRBV4-3 and TRBJ2-1; 11 positions agree with TRBD2. The germline CDR1 and CDR2 sequences are LGHNA and YSLEER. Unmatched junction bases numbered 7, after V lost 0 bases and J lost 6 bases. The CDR3 runs to 17 residues. CDR3 nucleotide sequence: TGCGCCAGCAGCCAAGATATACTAGCGGGAGAAACCAATGAGCAGTTCTTC. Protein product: CASSQDILAGETNEQFF.

The chain carries TRBV5-1 and TRBJ2-7; 12 positions match TRBD2. Germline CDR1 is SGHRS and CDR2 is YFSETQ. The V and J ends lost 0 bases and 3 bases, in that order; junction bases with no gene match: 10. The CDR3 is 18 amino acids. CDR3 region: CASSLGPTGTSGLYEQYF. The CDR3 bases are TGCGCCAGCAGCTTGGGACCTACCGGGACTAGCGGGCTCTACGAGCAGTACTTC. The entire variable domain, with the rest obtained from reference TRBV5-1 and TRBJ2-7, is as follows: KAGVTQTPRYLIKTRGQQVTLSCSPISGHRSVSWYQQTPGQGLQFLFEYFSETQRNKGNFPGRFSGRQFSNSRSEMNVSTLELGDSALYLCASSLGPTGTSGLYEQYFGPGTRLTVT.

This clone was detected only a few times. The V call is TRBV29-1, the J call TRBJ2-7, with 7 bases identical to TRBD2. There are 14 residues in the CDR3. Germline loops: CDR1 SQVTM, CDR2 ANQGSEA. Trimming removed 4 bases from V and 2 bases from J; junction bases left unmatched: 8. CDR3 region: CSVGGGRGPYEQYF. CDR3 in DNA: TGCAGCGTTGGTGGGGGGAGGGGTCCCTACGAGCAGTACTTC.

This clone showed up just a few times. The gene calls are TRBV7-9 and TRBJ1-6; the D is unclear. CDR1 and CDR2 from the germline V gene are SEHNR and FQNEAQ (reference sequence). V was clipped by 5 bases and J by 7 bases, with 15 bases between them. This CDR3 has 15 amino acids. CDR3 sequence reads: CASSTQTASNSPLHF. The CDR3 region has the DNA TGTGCCAGCAGCACACAAACAGCTTCGAATTCACCCCTCCACTTT.